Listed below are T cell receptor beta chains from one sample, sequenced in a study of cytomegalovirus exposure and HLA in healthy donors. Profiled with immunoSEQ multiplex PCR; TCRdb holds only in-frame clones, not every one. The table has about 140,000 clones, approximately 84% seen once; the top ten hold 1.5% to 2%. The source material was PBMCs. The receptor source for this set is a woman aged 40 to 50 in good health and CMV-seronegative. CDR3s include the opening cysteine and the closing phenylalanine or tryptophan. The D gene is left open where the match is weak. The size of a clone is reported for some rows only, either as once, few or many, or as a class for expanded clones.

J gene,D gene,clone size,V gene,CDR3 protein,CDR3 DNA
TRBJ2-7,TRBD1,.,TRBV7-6,CASSLMGQGAEEQYF,TGTGCCAGCAGCTTAATGGGACAGGGGGCGGAAGAGCAATACTTC
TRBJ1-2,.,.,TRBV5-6,CASSLDTGGYGYTF,TGTGCCAGCAGCCTGGACACGGGAGGCTATGGCTACACCTTC
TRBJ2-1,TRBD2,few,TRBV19,CASTYVAGGADEQFF,TGTGCCAGTACTTACGTAGCGGGAGGGGCCGATGAGCAGTTCTTC
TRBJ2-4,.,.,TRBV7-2,CASSSRGENIQYF,TGTGCCAGCAGCTCCAGGGGGGAAAACATTCAGTACTTC
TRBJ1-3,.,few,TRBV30,CAWSPSSRGFSGNTIYF,TGTGCCTGGAGCCCCTCCTCACGGGGTTTCTCTGGAAACACCATATATTTT
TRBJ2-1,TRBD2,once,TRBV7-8,CASIAGGDEQFF,TGTGCCAGCATAGCGGGAGGTGATGAGCAGTTCTTC
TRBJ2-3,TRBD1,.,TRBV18,CASAQGALTDTQYF,TGTGCCAGCGCACAGGGGGCCTTGACAGATACGCAGTATTTT
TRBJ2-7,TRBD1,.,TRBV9,CASSVAEQGGYEQYF,TGTGCCAGCAGCGTAGCCGAACAGGGGGGCTACGAGCAGTACTTC
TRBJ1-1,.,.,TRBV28,CASTDRNTEAFF,TGTGCCAGCACAGACAGGAACACTGAAGCTTTCTTT
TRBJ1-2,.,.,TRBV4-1,CASGGSYGYTF,TGCGCCAGCGGGGGGTCCTATGGCTACACCTTC
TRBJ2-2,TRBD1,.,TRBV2,CASRDRGPGELFF,TGTGCCAGCCGGGACAGGGGGCCCGGGGAGCTGTTTTTT
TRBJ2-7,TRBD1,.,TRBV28,CASSLVPGQGGEQYF,TGTGCCAGCAGTTTAGTCCCAGGACAGGGGGGCGAGCAGTACTTC
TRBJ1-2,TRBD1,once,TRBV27,CASSLQGQGARVYGYTF,TGTGCCAGCAGTTTACAGGGACAGGGGGCTCGAGTCTATGGCTACACCTTC
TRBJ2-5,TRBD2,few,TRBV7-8,CASSLLSGLAGSETQYF,TGTGCCAGCAGCTTACTGTCCGGACTAGCGGGTAGTGAGACCCAGTACTTC
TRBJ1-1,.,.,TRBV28,CASSWALLGTEAFF,TGTGCCAGCAGCTGGGCCCTCCTTGGCACTGAAGCTTTCTTT
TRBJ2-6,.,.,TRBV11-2,CASSPRVVFSGANVLTF,TGTGCCAGCAGCCCCCGGGTGGTATTCTCTGGGGCCAACGTCCTGACTTTC
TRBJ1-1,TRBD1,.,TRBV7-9,CASSLATGVGTEAFF,TGTGCCAGCAGCTTAGCTACAGGGGTAGGGACTGAAGCTTTCTTT
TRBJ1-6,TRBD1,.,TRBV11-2,CASSKTGGNSPLHF,TGTGCCAGCAGCAAAACAGGGGGGAATTCACCCCTCCACTTT
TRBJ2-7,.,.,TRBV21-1,CASSKTSGISYEQYF,TGTGCCAGCAGCAAGACTAGCGGGATCTCCTACGAGCAGTACTTC
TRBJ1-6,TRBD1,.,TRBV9,CASSEENRGPLHF,TGTGCCAGCAGCGAAGAGAACAGGGGCCCCCTCCACTTT
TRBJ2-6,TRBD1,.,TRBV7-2,CASSLAVRGSSGANVLTF,TGTGCCAGCAGCTTAGCCGTCAGGGGGAGCTCTGGGGCCAACGTCCTGACTTTC
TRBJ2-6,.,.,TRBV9,CASSVGHDSGANVLTF,TGTGCCAGCAGCGTAGGACATGACTCTGGGGCCAACGTCCTGACTTTC
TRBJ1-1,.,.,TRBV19,CASAIGGNTEAFF,TGTGCCAGCGCCATCGGGGGGAACACTGAAGCTTTCTTT
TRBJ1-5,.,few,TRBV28,CASRTANGGNQHF,TGTGCCAGCAGGACCGCCAATGGAGGCAATCAGCATTTT
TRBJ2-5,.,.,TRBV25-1,CASSRQVMRETQYF,TGTGCCAGCAGCCGACAGGTTATGCGGGAGACCCAGTACTTC
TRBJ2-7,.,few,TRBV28,CASLGGGSSYEQYF,TGTGCCAGCCTGGGAGGGGGAAGCTCCTACGAGCAGTACTTC
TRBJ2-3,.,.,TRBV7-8,CASSRRPKRSGTDTQYF,TGTGCCAGCAGCCGGCGTCCGAAGAGGAGCGGCACAGATACGCAGTATTTT
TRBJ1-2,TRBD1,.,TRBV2,CASSGTGRGYTF,TGTGCCAGCAGCGGGACAGGCCGAGGCTACACCTTC
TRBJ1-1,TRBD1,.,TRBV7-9,CASSVDRGPARNTEAFF,TGTGCCAGCAGCGTGGACAGGGGGCCTGCCCGGAACACTGAAGCTTTCTTT
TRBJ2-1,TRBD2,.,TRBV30,CAWKQAGKGYEQFF,TGTGCCTGGAAACAAGCGGGAAAGGGTTATGAGCAGTTCTTC
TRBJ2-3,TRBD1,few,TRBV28,CASSAPRTGGTDTQYF,TGTGCCAGCAGTGCACCGAGGACAGGGGGCACAGATACGCAGTATTTT
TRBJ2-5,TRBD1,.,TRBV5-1,CASSPWDRVGETQYF,TGCGCCAGCAGCCCCTGGGACAGGGTAGGCGAGACCCAGTACTTC
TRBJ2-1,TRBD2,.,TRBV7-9,CASSPVPPQREGLGEQFF,TGTGCCAGCAGCCCCGTCCCCCCACAGCGGGAGGGCCTGGGTGAGCAGTTCTTC
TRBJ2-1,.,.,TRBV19,CASSVAGSSYNEQFF,TGTGCCAGTTCCGTGGCTGGGAGCTCCTACAATGAGCAGTTCTTC
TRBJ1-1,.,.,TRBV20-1,CSAFDREAFF,TGCAGTGCTTTCGACAGGGAAGCTTTCTTT
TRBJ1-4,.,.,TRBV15,CATSSAPGRGAEKLFF,TGTGCCACCAGCAGTGCCCCGGGACGGGGGGCTGAAAAACTGTTTTTT
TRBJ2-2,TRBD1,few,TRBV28,CASRPGGMELFF,TGTGCCAGCAGACCAGGGGGTATGGAGCTGTTTTTT
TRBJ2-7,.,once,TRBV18,CASSPPREPYEQYF,TGTGCCAGCTCACCACCTCGGGAGCCCTACGAGCAGTACTTC
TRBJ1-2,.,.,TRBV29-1,CSCDSRGDYGYTF,TGCAGCTGTGATTCCAGGGGAGACTATGGCTACACCTTC
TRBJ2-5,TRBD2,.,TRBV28,CASSPPWASGRETQYF,TGTGCCAGCAGTCCCCCTTGGGCTAGCGGGAGAGAGACCCAGTACTTC
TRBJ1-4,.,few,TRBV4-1,CASSQGGEKLFF,TGCGCCAGCAGCCAAGGGGGCGAAAAACTGTTTTTT
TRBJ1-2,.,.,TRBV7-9,CASTPGGESDVLGYTF,TGTGCCAGCACCCCAGGAGGTGAATCCGATGTTCTTGGCTACACCTTC
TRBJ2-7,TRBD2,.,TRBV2,CASLDGVAGVNEQYF,TGTGCCAGCCTTGATGGGGTAGCGGGGGTAAACGAGCAGTACTTC
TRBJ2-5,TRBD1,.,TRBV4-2,CASSPPGRGHETQYF,TGTGCCAGCAGCCCCCCTGGCAGGGGGCACGAGACCCAGTACTTC
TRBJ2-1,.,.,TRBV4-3,CASSQRRGYEQFF,TGCGCCAGCAGCCAGAGGAGGGGCTATGAGCAGTTCTTC
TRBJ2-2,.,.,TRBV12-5,CASGSSNTGELFF,TGTGCTAGTGGTTCATCGAACACCGGGGAGCTGTTTTTT
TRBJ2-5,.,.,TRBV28,CATRRYQETQYF,TGTGCCACCAGGAGGTACCAAGAGACCCAGTACTTC
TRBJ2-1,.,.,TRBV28,CASSLSYGSYNEQFF,TGTGCCAGCAGTTTATCGTACGGCTCCTACAATGAGCAGTTCTTC
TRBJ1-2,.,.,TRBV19,CASSIQYRHSGGYTF,TGTGCCAGTAGTATTCAGTATCGGCACAGCGGAGGCTACACCTTC
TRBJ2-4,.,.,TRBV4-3,CASSQDLENIQYF,TGCGCCAGCAGCCAAGATTTAGAAAACATTCAGTACTTC
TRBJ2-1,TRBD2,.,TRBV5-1,CASSFDSGSYNEQFF,TGCGCCAGCAGCTTCGATAGCGGGAGCTACAATGAGCAGTTCTTC
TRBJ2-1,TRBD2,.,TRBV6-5,CASAAGQRYNEQFF,TGTGCCAGCGCAGCGGGGCAGAGATACAATGAGCAGTTCTTC
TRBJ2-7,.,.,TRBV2,CASSEVMTDYEQYF,TGTGCCAGCAGTGAAGTGATGACTGACTACGAGCAGTACTTC